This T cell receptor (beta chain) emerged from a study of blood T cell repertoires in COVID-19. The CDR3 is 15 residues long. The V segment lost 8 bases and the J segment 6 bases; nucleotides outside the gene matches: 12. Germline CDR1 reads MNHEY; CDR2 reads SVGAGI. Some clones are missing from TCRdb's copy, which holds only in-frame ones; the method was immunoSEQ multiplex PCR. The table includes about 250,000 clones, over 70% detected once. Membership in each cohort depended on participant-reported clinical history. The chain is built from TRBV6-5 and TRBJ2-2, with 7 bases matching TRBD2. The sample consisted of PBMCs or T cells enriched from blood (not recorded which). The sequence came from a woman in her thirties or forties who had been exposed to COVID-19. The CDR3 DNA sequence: TGTGCCAGCGGGGCCCGAGGACTAGGGGCCGGGGAGCTGTTTTTT. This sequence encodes CASGARGLGAGELFF.